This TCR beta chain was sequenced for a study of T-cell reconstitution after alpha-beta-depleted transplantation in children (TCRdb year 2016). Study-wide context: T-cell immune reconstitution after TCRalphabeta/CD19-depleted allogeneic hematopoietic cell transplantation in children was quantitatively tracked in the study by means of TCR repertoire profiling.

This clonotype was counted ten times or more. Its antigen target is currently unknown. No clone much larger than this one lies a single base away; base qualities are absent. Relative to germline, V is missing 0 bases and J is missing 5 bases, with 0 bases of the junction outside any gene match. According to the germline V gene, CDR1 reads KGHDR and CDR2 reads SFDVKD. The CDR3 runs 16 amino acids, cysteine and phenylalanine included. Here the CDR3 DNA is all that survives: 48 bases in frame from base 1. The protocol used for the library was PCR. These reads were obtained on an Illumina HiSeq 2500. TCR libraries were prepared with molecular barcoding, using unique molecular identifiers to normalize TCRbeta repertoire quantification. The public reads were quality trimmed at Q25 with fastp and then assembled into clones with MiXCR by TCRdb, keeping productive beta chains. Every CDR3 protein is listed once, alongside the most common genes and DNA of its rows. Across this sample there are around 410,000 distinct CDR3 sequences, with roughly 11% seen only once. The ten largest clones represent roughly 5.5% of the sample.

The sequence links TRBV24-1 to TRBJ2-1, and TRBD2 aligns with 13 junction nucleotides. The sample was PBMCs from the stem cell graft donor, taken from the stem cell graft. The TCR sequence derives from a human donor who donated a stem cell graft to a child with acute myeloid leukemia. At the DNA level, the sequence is TGTGCCACCAGTGATTTGGGACTAGCGGGGGACAATGAGCAGTTCTTC. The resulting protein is CATSDLGLAGDNEQFF.